The following is a TCR beta chain sequence with its context. The sample is drawn from a study of OX40 agonist ivuxolimab in advanced cancers. The V gene end was trimmed by 3 bases and the J gene end by 4 bases; junction bases not matched to a gene: 6. The CDR3 covers 16 residues. In germline, CDR1 is LGHNT, CDR2 FRNRAP. Produced via immunoSEQ multiplex PCR; TCRdb's table is partial and in-frame only. Of around 100,000 clones in the sample, around 91% were seen once. The sequences come from CD4+ or CD8+ T cells sorted from blood, collected in a trial of the OX40 agonist ivuxolimab. This clonotype was sampled from an adult with an advanced solid tumor such as melanoma, head and neck, liver or kidney cancer. V usage is TRBV12-5 and J usage is TRBJ2-5; 12 positions match TRBD2. CDR3 in amino acids: CASGFGLAGGPETQYF. The CDR3 bases are TGTGCTAGTGGTTTCGGGCTAGCGGGGGGGCCAGAGACCCAGTACTTC.